Following are 18 T cell receptor beta chains from one sample sequenced in a study of tumor and adjacent non-tumor tissue in lung cancer. A modified ARM-PCR protocol with three rounds of nested PCR amplified TCRbeta. In TCRdb, the multiplex PCR reads were re-called with MiXCR into one record per CDR3 protein. The sample has about 76,000 distinct CDR3 sequences; 65% to 85% are singletons. This sample's RNA came from whole unsorted tissue. This non-tumor lung sample came from over 3 cm beyond the tumor edge. The sequenced sample consisted of distant non-tumor lung tissue. The receptors stem from a man aged 60 to 69 with non-small cell lung cancer.

A word on this clonotype: The DNA is omitted, as the CDR3 cannot be located on it reliably, and the CDR3 follows TCRdb's listing. The chain carries TRBV6-6 and TRBJ2-1; the table's D call TRBD2 went unverified against the DNA. Germline V lookup: CDR1 MNHNY, CDR2 SVGAGI (reference sequence). The CDR3 sequence runs 15 residues, both termini included. The CDR3 protein is CDSSWGGGAYKEQIF.

This clonotype has just one count. This chain links TRBV11-3 with TRBJ1-4, with unresolved D. Germline CDR1 SGHNT, CDR2 YENEEA. There are 16 residues in the CDR3. The V end lost 0 bases, the J end lost 8 bases, and 16 bases lay between the germline ends. CDR3 amino acids: CASSLDLTRLEEKLFF. In DNA form, the CDR3 reads TGTGCCAGCAGCTTAGATTTAACCAGGTTAGAAGAAAAACTGTTTTTT.

Only a few counts were recorded for this clonotype. An end of the junction differs from the germline gene, which may be a read error. The V call is TRBV11-2, the J call TRBJ1-1, with 8 positions matching TRBD1. Germline-derived CDR1 and CDR2 are SGHAT and FQNNGV. This CDR3 is 18 amino acids long. CDR3 sequence: CASSLENRQGLLNIEAFF. For the CDR3, the DNA is TGTGCCAGCAGCTTGGAAAATAGACAGGGGCTCTTGAACATTGAAGCTTTCTTT.

With respect to this clonotype: One junction end does not reproduce the germline sequence, and a read error may be involved. V and J are TRBV11-3 and TRBJ1-2; 10 bases line up with TRBD1. This CDR3 contains 13 residues. The germline gives CDR1 SGHNT, CDR2 YENEEA. CDR3 DNA sequence: TGTACCAGTAGCGTGGGACAGGGGTATGGCTACACCTTC. This codes for CTSSVGQGYGYTF.

As regards this clonotype: At one end the junction does not follow the germline gene, possibly because of a read error. V usage is TRBV11-3 and J usage is TRBJ2-2, with D tentatively TRBD2 (6 bases). The CDR3 sequence is 18 residues long. Germline CDR1 is SGHNT and CDR2 is YENEEA. CDR3 residues: CASSQAGFRLLGTGELFF. CDR3 nucleotide sequence: TGTGCCAGCAGCCAAGCGGGTTTCCGACTCCTAGGGACCGGGGAACTGTTTTTT.

V gene TRBV20-1 combines with J gene TRBJ2-5; TRBD2 matches 7 bases. The V segment lost 7 bases and the J segment 1 base; nucleotides outside the gene matches: 12. This CDR3 contains 15 residues. CDR1 and CDR2 (germline): DFQATT, SNEGSKA (reference sequence). DNA for the CDR3: TGCAGTGGGGACCCTACCGGGAGGCTCCAAGAGACCCAGTACTTC. As protein: CSGDPTGRLQETQYF.

With respect to this clonotype: One end of the junction is discordant with germline, which a read error may explain. The V and J genes are TRBV29-1 and TRBJ2-2; the D gene is possibly TRBD2 (5 bases). CDR1 SQVTM and CDR2 ANQGSEA come from the germline V gene. CDR3 length equals 15 residues. DNA for the CDR3: TGCAGCGTTGATGTGACATGGGGAGACACTGGGGAGCTGTTTTTT. Translation gives CSVDVTWGDTGELFF.

Concerning this clonotype itself: In this CDR3 the conserved last residue, phenylalanine or tryptophan, is missing, so a read error is likely. It is unclear where the CDR3 begins or ends on the DNA, so no DNA is shown, and the CDR3 is as TCRdb lists it. This chain links TRBV20-1 with TRBJ2-5; the table's D call TRBD1 went unverified against the DNA. Germline loops: CDR1 DFQATT, CDR2 SNEGSKA (reference sequence). The CDR3 totals 16 residues, both ends included. The CDR3 sequence is CSARDPGQGERETQNL.

As for this clonotype: The junction and the germline gene differ at one end; a read error may be behind it. The rearrangement uses TRBV5-4 and TRBJ2-5; no reliable D call. The CDR3 consists of 13 residues. The germline CDR1 and CDR2 sequences are SGHNT and YYREEE (reference sequence). The chain's CDR3 is CASSPPGQETRYF. For the CDR3, the DNA is TGTGCCAGCAGCCCACCTGGCCAAGAGACCCGGTACTTC.

The V call is TRBV20-1, the J call TRBJ2-3; 8 bases line up with TRBD1. V shed 6 bases and J 14 bases; nucleotides not matched to a gene: 19. There are 14 residues in the CDR3. Germline lookup yields CDR1 DFQATT and CDR2 SNEGSKA (reference sequence). The CDR3 reads CSASDIQGADTLYF. CDR3 DNA: TGCAGTGCCTCGGACATCCAGGGGGCAGATACGTTGTATTTT.

A note on this clonotype: Mismatch with germline at one junction end may stem from a read error. This chain links TRBV11-2 with TRBJ2-5; the D is unclear. This CDR3 region has 14 residues. Germline-derived CDR1 and CDR2 are SGHAT and FQNNGV. The CDR3 sequence: CASSSGEVPETQYF. In DNA, the CDR3 is TGTGCCAGCAGCTCCGGAGAGGTTCCGGAGACCCAATACTTC.

The V gene is TRBV28, the J gene TRBJ2-2, with TRBD2 as a possible D gene (7 bases). Trimming removed 5 bases at V and 2 bases at J, with 12 bases between. This CDR3 spans 15 amino acids. From germline, CDR1 is MDHEN and CDR2 SYDVKM. CDR3 amino acids: CASSSGGANTGELFF. CDR3 nucleotides: TGTGCCAGCAGTAGTGGGGGGGCCAACACCGGGGAGCTGTTTTTT.

The rearrangement links TRBV11-2 to TRBJ2-6; 13 bases fit TRBD2. The CDR3 totals 18 residues. Germline CDR1 SGHAT, CDR2 FQNNGV. CDR3 in amino acids: CVSRPTSGGATGANVLTF. CDR3 bases: TGTGTCAGTCGTCCAACTAGCGGGGGGGCCACTGGGGCCAACGTCCTGACTTTC. Full variable domain (missing parts from reference TRBV11-2 and TRBJ2-6): EAGVAQSPRYKIIEKRQSVAFWCNPISGHATLYWYQQILGQGPKLLIQFQNNGVVDDSQLPKDRFSAERLKGVDSTLKIQPAKLEDSAVYLCVSRPTSGGATGANVLTFGAGSRLTVL.

A word on this clonotype: Germline is not matched at one junction end, which may reflect a read error. This rearrangement joins TRBV20-1 to TRBJ2-7; D remains unclear. CDR3 size: 13 residues. CDR1 is DFQATT and CDR2 is SNEGSKA in the germline V gene (reference sequence). DNA of the CDR3: TGCAGTGCGCACGCAGCTAGATCCTACGAGCAGTACTTT. The encoded protein is CSAHAARSYEQYF.

A word on this clonotype: One junction end disagrees with the germline gene, perhaps due to a read error. CDR3 sequence (DNA): TGTGCCTGCAGCGTCCGTGGGCCGCAGTTCTTC. Translating it yields CACSVRGPQFF. This chain links TRBV11-3 with TRBJ2-1; no firm D call. CDR3 size: 11 residues. Germline CDR1 and CDR2: SGHNT and YENEEA.

Ten or more counts support this clonotype. This chain links TRBV4-1 with TRBJ2-1; unclear D gene. CDR1 and CDR2 from the germline V gene are MGHRA and YSYEKL. The CDR3 contains 11 residues. V lost 6 bases to trimming and J lost 9 bases, with 9 bases between them. The CDR3 region has the DNA TGCGCCAGCAGGACCATAGGTGAGCAGTTCTTC. Translation: CASRTIGEQFF.

This rearrangement joins TRBV11-3 to TRBJ2-5, with D maybe TRBD2 (5 bases). Germline V gene lookup returns CDR1 SGHNT and CDR2 YENEEA. The CDR3 runs to 11 residues. This CDR3 is CASGQNETQYF. The CDR3 DNA reads as TGTGCGAGCGGCCAAAATGAGACCCAGTACTTC. The whole variable domain, remainder taken from reference TRBV11-3 and TRBJ2-5, is EAGVVQSPRYKIIEKKQPVAFWCNPISGHNTLYWYLQNLGQGPELLIRYENEEAVDDSQLPKDRFSAERLKGVDSTLKIQPAELGDSAVYLCASGQNETQYFGPGTRLLVL.

This clonotype has more than one count but fewer than ten. The junction does not match germline at one end; this may be a read error. V gene TRBV20-1 combines with J gene TRBJ1-5; a possible D gene is TRBD1 (6 bases). Germline V gene sequence: CDR1 DFQATT, CDR2 SNEGSKA (reference sequence). The CDR3 loop spans 13 amino acids. The CDR3 DNA follows: TGCAGTGCTAGAGCACAGGGTGACCAGCCCCTGCATTTT. Amino acids: CSARAQGDQPLHF.